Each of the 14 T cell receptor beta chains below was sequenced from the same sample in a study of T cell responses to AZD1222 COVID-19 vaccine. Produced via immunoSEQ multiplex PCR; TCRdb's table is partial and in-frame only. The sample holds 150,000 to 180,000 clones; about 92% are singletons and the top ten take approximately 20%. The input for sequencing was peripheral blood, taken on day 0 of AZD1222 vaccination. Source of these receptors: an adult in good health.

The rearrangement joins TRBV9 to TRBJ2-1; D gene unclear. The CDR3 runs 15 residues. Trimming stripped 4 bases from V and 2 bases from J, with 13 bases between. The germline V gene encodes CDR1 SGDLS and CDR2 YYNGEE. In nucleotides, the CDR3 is TGTGCCAGCAGCCCGGCGCATCCGACCTACAATGAGCAGTTCTTC. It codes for CASSPAHPTYNEQFF.

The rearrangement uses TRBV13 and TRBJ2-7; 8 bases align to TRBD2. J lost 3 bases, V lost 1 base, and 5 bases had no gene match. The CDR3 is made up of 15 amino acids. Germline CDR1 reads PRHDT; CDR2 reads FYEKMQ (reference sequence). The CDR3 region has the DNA TGTGCCAGCAGCTTAGAGGGACTAGATAACTACGAGCAGTACTTC. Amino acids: CASSLEGLDNYEQYF.

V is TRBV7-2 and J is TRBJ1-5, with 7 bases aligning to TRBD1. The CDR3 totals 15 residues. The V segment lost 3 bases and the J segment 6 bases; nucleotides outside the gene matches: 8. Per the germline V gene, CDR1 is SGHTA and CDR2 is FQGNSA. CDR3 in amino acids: CASSFPSGGGQPQHF. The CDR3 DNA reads TGTGCCAGCAGCTTCCCTTCAGGGGGGGGTCAGCCCCAGCATTTT.

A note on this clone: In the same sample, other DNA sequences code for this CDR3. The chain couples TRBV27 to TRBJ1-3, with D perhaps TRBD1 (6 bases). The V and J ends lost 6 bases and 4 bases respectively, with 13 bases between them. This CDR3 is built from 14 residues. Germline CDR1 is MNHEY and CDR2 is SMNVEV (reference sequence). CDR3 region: CASSYTGTGNTIYF. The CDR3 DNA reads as TGTGCCAGCAGCTACACAGGGACCGGAAACACCATATATTTT.

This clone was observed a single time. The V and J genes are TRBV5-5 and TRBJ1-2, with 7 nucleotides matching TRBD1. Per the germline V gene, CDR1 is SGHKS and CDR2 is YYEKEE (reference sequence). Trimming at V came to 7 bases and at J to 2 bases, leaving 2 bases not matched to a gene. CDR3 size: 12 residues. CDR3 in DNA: TGTGCCAGCGTGGACAGGAACTATGGCTACACCTTC. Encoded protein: CASVDRNYGYTF.

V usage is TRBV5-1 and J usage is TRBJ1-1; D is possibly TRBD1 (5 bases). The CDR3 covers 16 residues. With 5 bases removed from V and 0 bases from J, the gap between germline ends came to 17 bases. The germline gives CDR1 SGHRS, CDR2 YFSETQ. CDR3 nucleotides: TGCGCCAGCAGTCTGGGGGGTTTTGGTTTGAACACTGAAGCTTTCTTT. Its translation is CASSLGGFGLNTEAFF.

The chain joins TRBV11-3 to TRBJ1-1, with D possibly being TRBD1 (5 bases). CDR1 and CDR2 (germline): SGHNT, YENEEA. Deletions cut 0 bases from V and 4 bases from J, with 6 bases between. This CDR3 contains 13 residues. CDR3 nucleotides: TGTGCCAGCAGCTTAGACCAGGGCACTGAAGCTTTCTTT. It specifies CASSLDQGTEAFF.

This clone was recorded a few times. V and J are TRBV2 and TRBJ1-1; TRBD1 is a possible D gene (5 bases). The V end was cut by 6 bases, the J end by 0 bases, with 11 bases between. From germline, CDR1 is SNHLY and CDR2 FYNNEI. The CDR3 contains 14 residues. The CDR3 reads CASRAGFVNTEAFF. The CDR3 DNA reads TGTGCCAGCAGGGCAGGGTTTGTGAACACTGAAGCTTTCTTT.

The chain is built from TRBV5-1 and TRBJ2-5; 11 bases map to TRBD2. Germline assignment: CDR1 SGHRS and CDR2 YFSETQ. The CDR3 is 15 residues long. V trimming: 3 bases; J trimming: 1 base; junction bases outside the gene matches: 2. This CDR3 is CASSSLAGAQETQYF. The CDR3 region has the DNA TGCGCCAGCAGCTCACTAGCGGGGGCCCAAGAGACCCAGTACTTC.

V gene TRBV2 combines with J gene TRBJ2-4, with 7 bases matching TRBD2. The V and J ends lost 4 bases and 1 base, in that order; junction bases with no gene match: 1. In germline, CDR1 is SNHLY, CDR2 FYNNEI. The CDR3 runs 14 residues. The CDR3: CASSAGGAKNIQYF. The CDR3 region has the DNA TGTGCCAGCAGTGCGGGAGGTGCCAAAAACATTCAGTACTTC.

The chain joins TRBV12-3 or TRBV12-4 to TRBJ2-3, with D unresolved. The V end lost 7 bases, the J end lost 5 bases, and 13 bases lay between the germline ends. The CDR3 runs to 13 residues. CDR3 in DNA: TGTGCCAGCACCAAACCACCCGGAGATACGCAGTATTTT. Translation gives CASTKPPGDTQYF.

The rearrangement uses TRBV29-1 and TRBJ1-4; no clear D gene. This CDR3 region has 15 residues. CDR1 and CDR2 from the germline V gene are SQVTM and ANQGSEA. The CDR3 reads CTPMRDGETNEKLFF. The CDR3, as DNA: TGCACCCCGATGCGAGACGGAGAAACTAATGAAAAACTGTTTTTT. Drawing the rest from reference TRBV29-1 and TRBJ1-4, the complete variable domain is SAVISQKPSRDICQRGTSLTIQCQVDSQVTMMFWYRQQPGQSLTLIATANQGSEATYESGFVIDKFPISRPNLTFSTLTVSNMSPEDSSIYLCTPMRDGETNEKLFFGSGTQLSVL.

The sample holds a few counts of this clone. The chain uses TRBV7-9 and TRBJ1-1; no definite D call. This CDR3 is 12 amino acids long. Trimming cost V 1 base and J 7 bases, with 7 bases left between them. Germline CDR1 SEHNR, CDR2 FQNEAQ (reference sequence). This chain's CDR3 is CASSLGTVEAFF. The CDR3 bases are TGTGCCAGCAGCTTAGGTACGGTTGAAGCTTTCTTT.

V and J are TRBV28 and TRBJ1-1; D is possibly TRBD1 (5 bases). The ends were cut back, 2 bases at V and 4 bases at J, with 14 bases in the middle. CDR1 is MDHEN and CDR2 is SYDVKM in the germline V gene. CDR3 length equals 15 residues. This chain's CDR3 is CASSLGQGGVTEAFF. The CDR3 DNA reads TGTGCCAGCAGTTTAGGGCAGGGTGGTGTCACTGAAGCTTTCTTT.